The T cell receptor beta chain under discussion was sequenced for a study of post-analysis software for immune sequencing data. Study results and caveats: Comparison with controls showed significantly lower normalized Chao1 diversity in multiple sclerosis patients. About five TRBV segments (TRBV5-6, TRBV5-1 and TRBV20-1 among them) occurred more frequently in patients than in controls.

Libraries were made from TCR beta cDNA, and they carried unique molecular identifiers. Each batch of about 0.95 to 10 million T cells produced 400,000 to 650,000 cDNA molecules. Via MiXCR, TCRdb re-called the PCR reads, giving one row per CDR3 protein. The sample lists hundreds of thousands of distinct CDR3 sequences; 25% to 30% were seen once. As for this clonotype: Its antigen remains unknown.

From germline, CDR1 is SQVTM and CDR2 ANQGSEA. J was trimmed by 6 bases and V by 7 bases; bases with no gene match: 7. The CDR3 extends over 12 amino acids. J is TRBJ1-1 and V is TRBV29-1; 8 bases fit TRBD1. This TCR was sampled from a girl between 10 and 17 years old with multiple sclerosis. The sequenced sample was blood. The CDR3 DNA sequence: TGCAGCGCTGGACAGGGATCACCTGAAGCTTTCTTT. It codes for CSAGQGSPEAFF.